Listed here are 28 T cell receptor beta chains from one sample, sequenced in a study of blood T cell repertoires in COVID-19. The assay was immunoSEQ multiplex PCR, and TCRdb's table has in-frame clones only and misses some. The table has around 200,000 clones, about four fifths seen once. The sample was peripheral blood. These receptors were taken from a woman aged 40 to 50 with COVID-19, enrolled during active disease.

V gene TRBV5-1 combines with J gene TRBJ2-5; 10 nucleotides line up with TRBD1. V was clipped by 2 bases and J by 4 bases; unmatched bases: 8. This CDR3 has 16 amino acids. Germline CDR1 reads SGHRS; CDR2 reads YFSETQ. CDR3 sequence: CASSLAGTGERETQYF. The CDR3 coding sequence is TGCGCCAGCAGCTTAGCCGGGACAGGGGAGCGAGAGACCCAGTACTTC.

The rearrangement uses TRBV27 and TRBJ2-3, with TRBD1 matching 7 bases. The germline V gene has CDR1 MNHEY and CDR2 SMNVEV (reference sequence). The CDR3 extends over 13 amino acids. The V segment lost 6 bases and the J segment 2 bases; nucleotides outside the gene matches: 2. The CDR3 bases are TGTGCCAGCAGAGACAGGGTCACAGATACGCAGTATTTT. It codes for CASRDRVTDTQYF.

This chain joins TRBV7-9 and TRBJ2-1, with 8 bases identical to TRBD2. Germline V gene sequence: CDR1 SEHNR, CDR2 FQNEAQ (reference sequence). The CDR3 totals 15 residues. Trimming removed 4 bases from V and 2 bases from J; junction bases left unmatched: 4. The CDR3 loop is CASSYLAGPYNEQFF. The DNA for the CDR3 is TGTGCCAGCAGCTATTTAGCGGGACCCTACAATGAGCAGTTCTTC.

The chain has TRBV6-5 and TRBJ1-5, with TRBD1 identical over 8 bases. The CDR3 spans 16 residues. Unmatched junction bases numbered 12, after V lost 4 bases and J lost 7 bases. The germline gives CDR1 MNHEY, CDR2 SVGAGI. CDR3 amino acids: CASSSTTGGEGQPQHF. The CDR3, as DNA: TGTGCCAGCAGTTCCACTACAGGGGGTGAAGGACAGCCCCAGCATTTT.

The chain couples TRBV3-1 (or the pseudogene TRBV3-2) to TRBJ2-1, with D possibly TRBD2 on 6 matching bases. With 0 bases removed from V and 12 bases from J, the gap between germline ends came to 15 bases. The CDR3 has 14 amino acids. CDR1 LGHDT and CDR2 YNNKEL come from the germline V gene (reference sequence). The CDR3 region is CASSQDRTAGRQFF. The CDR3 DNA reads TGTGCCAGCAGCCAAGATCGTACGGCGGGGAGGCAGTTCTTC.

The CDR3 region has the DNA TGTGCCACCGAGGGACATGAGACAGATACGCAGTATTTT. It specifies CATEGHETDTQYF. The V call is TRBV24-1, the J call TRBJ2-3, with a weak D call TRBD1 (6 bases). The V gene's germline CDR1 is KGHDR and CDR2 SFDVKD. CDR3 length: 13 amino acids. The V end lost 9 bases, the J end lost 3 bases, and 12 bases lay between the germline ends.

This clone has a single count. In DNA form, the CDR3 reads TGTGCCAGTAGTATCTTAATAGCGGGATTATCTGAGCAGTTCTTC. Translated: CASSILIAGLSEQFF. J is TRBJ2-1 and V is TRBV19, with 8 bases aligning to TRBD2. The CDR3 has 15 amino acids. Germline assignment: CDR1 LNHDA and CDR2 SQIVND (reference sequence). The V gene end was trimmed by 3 bases and the J gene end by 9 bases; junction bases not matched to a gene: 10.

This chain uses TRBV6-5 with TRBJ1-5, with D possibly being TRBD1 (5 bases). The ends were cut back, 5 bases at V and 4 bases at J, with 12 bases in the middle. The germline V gene encodes CDR1 MNHEY and CDR2 SVGAGI. This CDR3 spans 14 amino acids. In DNA, the CDR3 is TGTGCCAGCAGTCCCCGACAGCTGAATCAGCCCCAGCATTTT. This sequence encodes CASSPRQLNQPQHF.

The V call is TRBV5-1, the J call TRBJ2-2; 10 nucleotides line up with TRBD2. The CDR3 length is 17 residues. The germline gives CDR1 SGHRS, CDR2 YFSETQ. The V segment lost 1 base and the J segment 1 base; nucleotides outside the gene matches: 4. In DNA, the CDR3 is TGCGCCAGCAGCTTGTATGGGACTAGCGTGAACACCGGGGAGCTGTTTTTT. Amino acid sequence: CASSLYGTSVNTGELFF.

The chain uses TRBV27 and TRBJ1-4; TRBD1 might be the D (5 bases). The ends were cut back, 1 base at V and 8 bases at J, with 14 bases in the middle. CDR1 and CDR2 (germline): MNHEY, SMNVEV (reference sequence). This CDR3 region has 15 residues. This CDR3 reads CASSLLGAAREKLFF. The CDR3 nucleotides are TGTGCCAGCAGTTTATTAGGGGCCGCTAGGGAAAAACTGTTTTTT.

The rearrangement joins TRBV9 to TRBJ1-2, with 11 bases identical to TRBD1. J lost 7 bases, V lost 3 bases, and 5 bases had no gene match. This CDR3 has 14 amino acids. The germline gives CDR1 SGDLS, CDR2 YYNGEE. The CDR3 coding sequence is TGTGCCAGCAGCGGAACCGGGACAGGGGGTGGCTACACCTTC. As protein: CASSGTGTGGGYTF. Supplemented by reference TRBV9 and TRBJ1-2, the full variable domain reads DSGVTQTPKHLITATGQRVTLRCSPRSGDLSVYWYQQSLDQGLQFLIQYYNGEERAKGNILERFSAQQFPDLHSELNLSSLELGDSALYFCASSGTGTGGGYTFGSGTRLTVV.

This chain links TRBV25-1 with TRBJ1-5; D possibly corresponds to TRBD1 (6 bases). CDR1 and CDR2 (germline): MGHDK, SYGVNS. The CDR3 spans 13 residues. Trimming left V 6 bases short and J 7 bases short, with 13 bases between. Here the CDR3 DNA reads TGTGCCAGCAGGAGGGGGTTCGAACAGCCCCAGCATTTT. It yields the protein CASRRGFEQPQHF.

V gene TRBV19 combines with J gene TRBJ1-1; unclear D gene. This CDR3 is 13 amino acids long. V was shortened by 7 bases and J by 0 bases, with 9 bases between the two germline ends. CDR1 LNHDA and CDR2 SQIVND come from the germline V gene (reference sequence). DNA of the CDR3: TGTGCCAGTACCGGACTTCTGAACACTGAAGCTTTCTTT. It codes for CASTGLLNTEAFF.

This clone was detected a few times. The rearrangement links TRBV7-2 to TRBJ2-3; 7 bases line up with TRBD2. CDR1 SGHTA and CDR2 FQGNSA come from the germline V gene. The ends lost 7 bases at V and 3 bases at J; junction bases unmatched: 10. The CDR3 contains 15 residues. This chain's CDR3 is CASTASGTLTDTQYF. CDR3 sequence (DNA): TGTGCCAGCACCGCGAGCGGGACTCTAACAGATACGCAGTATTTT.

The V call is TRBV7-2, the J call TRBJ2-3; 10 nucleotides align to TRBD2. CDR1 and CDR2 (germline): SGHTA, FQGNSA. The CDR3 loop spans 16 amino acids. Trimming removed 5 bases from V and 6 bases from J; junction bases left unmatched: 11. This chain's CDR3 is CASSLGVAGGRDTQYF. The DNA for the CDR3 is TGTGCCAGCAGCCTTGGGGTAGCGGGGGGCCGGGATACGCAGTATTTT. Full variable domain (remainder filled in from reference TRBV7-2 and TRBJ2-3): GAGVSQSPSNKVTEKGKDVELRCDPISGHTALYWYRQSLGQGLEFLIYFQGNSAPDKSGLPSDRFSAERTGGSVSTLTIQRTQQEDSAVYLCASSLGVAGGRDTQYFGPGTRLTVL.

The CDR3: CASLGGGGTGELFF. The CDR3, as DNA: TGCGCCAGCCTCGGCGGGGGGGGTACCGGGGAGCTGTTTTTT. The chain joins TRBV10-2 to TRBJ2-2; TRBD2 aligns across 9 bases. Germline CDR1 and CDR2: WSHSY and SAAADI. With 8 bases clipped from V and 5 bases from J, the junction kept 6 bases outside the gene matches. CDR3 size: 14 residues.

The rearrangement links TRBV18 to TRBJ2-3, with 7 bases lining up with TRBD2. The V segment lost 8 bases and the J segment 5 bases; nucleotides outside the gene matches: 1. The CDR3 extends over 11 amino acids. Germline CDR1 is KGHSH and CDR2 is LQKENI. The CDR3 reads CASLAEDTQYF. CDR3 coding DNA: TGTGCCAGCCTAGCGGAAGATACGCAGTATTTT.

V and J are TRBV11-3 and TRBJ2-1, with D maybe TRBD1 (5 bases). The CDR3 spans 14 residues. V dropped 0 bases and J dropped 10 bases, with 13 bases sitting between them. CDR1 SGHNT and CDR2 YENEEA come from the germline V gene. CDR3 protein: CASSLEYGRGEQFF. CDR3 DNA: TGTGCCAGCAGCTTAGAGTATGGAAGGGGCGAGCAGTTCTTC.

The V and J genes are TRBV6-2 or TRBV6-3 and TRBJ2-1; D is uncertain. Trimming stripped 6 bases from V and 2 bases from J, with 14 bases between. The germline gives CDR1 MNHEY, CDR2 SVGEGT. This CDR3 has 15 amino acids. The CDR3 reads CASSLTVTPYNEQFF. The CDR3 coding sequence is TGTGCCAGCAGCCTCACAGTTACCCCCTACAATGAGCAGTTCTTC.

This chain uses TRBV10-3 with TRBJ2-3; TRBD1 might be the D (5 bases). The germline V and J ends were trimmed by 10 bases and 0 bases, with 14 bases remaining between them. Germline V gene data show CDR1 as ENHRY and CDR2 as SYGVKD. The CDR3 covers 14 residues. CDR3 nucleotide sequence: TGTGCCACTAGGGGCCCGCATAGCACAGATACGCAGTATTTT. Translating it yields CATRGPHSTDTQYF.

J is TRBJ1-1 and V is TRBV3-1 (or the pseudogene TRBV3-2); a possible D gene is TRBD1 (5 bases). Trimming removed 0 bases at V and 5 bases at J, with 13 bases between. The CDR3 length is 15 residues. From germline, CDR1 is LGHDT and CDR2 YNNKEL (reference sequence). CDR3 nucleotides: TGTGCCAGCAGCCAAGATCCCAGGGATCGAACTGAAGCTTTCTTT. This codes for CASSQDPRDRTEAFF.

V usage is TRBV18 and J usage is TRBJ2-7; 7 bases fit TRBD1. Germline loops: CDR1 KGHSH, CDR2 LQKENI. CDR3 length equals 18 residues. Trimming took 2 bases from V and 0 from J; bases not matched to a gene: 13. The CDR3 DNA reads TGTGCCAGCTCACCATACTGGCAGGGGGAGTTAAGCTCCTACGAGCAGTACTTC. Protein product: CASSPYWQGELSSYEQYF.

V and J are TRBV6-5 and TRBJ2-7, with D tentatively TRBD1 (5 bases). The CDR3 totals 16 residues. Trimming pared 0 bases from V and 5 bases from J, leaving 17 bases between. Germline CDR1 MNHEY, CDR2 SVGAGI. The CDR3 nucleotides read TGTGCCAGCAGTTACTCAGGGCAGGGAAGGAGAGACGAGCAGTACTTC. Its translation is CASSYSGQGRRDEQYF.

The chain links TRBV9 to TRBJ2-7; TRBD2 might be the D (5 bases). Looked up from germline, CDR1 is SGDLS and CDR2 is YYNGEE. The CDR3 has 13 amino acids. Trimming removed 4 bases from V and 5 bases from J, with 13 bases in between. The CDR3 nucleotides read TGTGCCAGCAGCTCCGGAGCGGTGGACGAGCAGTACTTC. Its protein product is CASSSGAVDEQYF.

V and J are TRBV6-4 and TRBJ1-1, with D possibly matching TRBD1 (6 bases). In germline, CDR1 is MRHNA, CDR2 SNTAGT. V lost 4 bases, J lost 4 bases, and 13 bases lay in between. This CDR3 contains 14 residues. The CDR3, as DNA: TGTGCCAGCAGTGCCAGGGGTTGGGGCACTGAAGCTTTCTTT. This sequence encodes CASSARGWGTEAFF.

DNA for the CDR3: TGCAGCATTTACAGGGGTTGGAACACTGAAGCTTTCTTT. Protein sequence: CSIYRGWNTEAFF. The gene calls are TRBV29-1 and TRBJ1-1; 7 positions match TRBD1. The CDR3 is 13 amino acids. CDR1 is SQVTM, CDR2 ANQGSEA, per germline. Trimming took 8 bases from V and 1 from J; bases not matched to a gene: 7.

V usage is TRBV28 and J usage is TRBJ2-3; 7 bases agree with TRBD2. This CDR3 is 15 amino acids long. Germline V CDR1 and CDR2: MDHEN, SYDVKM. The CDR3 loop reads CAWGGRRGNTDTQYF. The CDR3 nucleotides read TGTGCGTGGGGGGGAAGGCGGGGTAACACAGATACGCAGTATTTT.

The chain couples TRBV11-2 to TRBJ2-5; a weak D match, TRBD2 (5 bases). The V gene's germline CDR1 is SGHAT and CDR2 FQNNGV. Between the trimmed V and J ends, which lost 0 bases and 2 bases, there was a span of 10 bases. The CDR3 spans 15 residues. CDR3 residues: CASSLDGTGQETQYF. The CDR3 DNA is TGTGCCAGCAGCTTAGATGGCACGGGACAAGAGACCCAGTACTTC.